Sequencing of this TCR beta chain was carried out in a study of T cells in Graves' hyperthyroidism and ophthalmopathy. Study context: Peripheral blood was collected at initial diagnosis, before any treatment.

RNA transcripts served as the template for amplifying TCR beta CDR3 regions. The study used the HTBI primer set for a first-round RT-PCR of the TCR CDR3. Using its own MiXCR run on the multiplex PCR reads, TCRdb lists one record per CDR3 protein. The data show approximately 620,000 distinct CDR3 sequences, over 11% seen once. Those patients with uncontrolled infection, other autoimmune disease, pregnancy or lactation were excluded. Study-level points and caveats: Most clonotypes expanded in the thyroid (above 0.001) were also present in blood.

As regards this clonotype: The antigen is not known. A much larger clone differs by one base, so this may be a read error.

This sequence originates from a woman aged 25 to 39 with Graves' hyperthyroidism that later progressed to Graves' ophthalmopathy. The source material was blood.

The CDR3, as DNA: TGTGCCAGCAGCGAGGGACAGTTCCGTGAGACCCACTACTTC. This sequence encodes CASSEGQFRETHYF. This rearrangement joins TRBV9 to TRBJ2-5, with 7 bases lining up with TRBD1. This CDR3 is built from 14 residues. The germline V gene has CDR1 SGDLS and CDR2 YYNGEE.